Sequencing of this TCR beta chain was carried out in a study of blood T cells in healthy people across ages. This clonotype was detected many times. Through a sample-barcoded 5' primer and a J-beta primer mix, a second PCR was run for roughly 7 to 11 cycles. TCRdb redid the calling of the 5' RACE reads with MiXCR, one entry per CDR3 protein. The data contain about 1.7 million distinct CDR3 sequences, approximately 30% of them seen just once; the ten biggest clones take up about 8%. Germline V CDR1 and CDR2: SNHLY, FYNNEI. This CDR3 is 15 amino acids long. The germline V and J ends were trimmed by 6 bases and 5 bases, with 19 bases remaining between them.

This receptor was identified in a woman younger than 45 in good health. Specimen: blood. The J gene is TRBJ1-1, the V gene TRBV2, with a weak D call TRBD1 (5 bases). DNA of the CDR3: TGTGCCAGCAGCGCCTGGACAACCCGGGAGACTGAAGCTTTCTTT. Translated, it gives CASSAWTTRETEAFF.